The clone carrying this T cell receptor (beta chain) turned up a few times. Its antigen is unknown. In the PCR, 60 Vbeta and 13 Jbeta primers were used. Clones were sequenced by immunoSEQ multiplex PCR, and TCRdb holds only the in-frame ones, with some missing. The sample lists 250,000 to 350,000 clones, about 80% occurring once. When sampled, the donors appeared nominally healthy, though they likely had unrecorded immune exposures. This record belongs to a study of cytomegalovirus exposure and HLA in healthy donors. Whole-study results and caveats: Around 160 TCR beta chains were listed as cytomegalovirus-associated. Most likely, a cluster of highly shared sequence variants arose as a sequencing artifact. HLA restriction was apparent for most CMV-associated TCR beta chains in a later analysis.

Trimming left V 5 bases short and J 8 bases short, with 15 bases between. The length of the CDR3 is 13 residues. Germline values: CDR1 LNHDA, CDR2 SQIVND (reference sequence). The chain carries TRBV19 and TRBJ1-2, with D possibly TRBD1 on 5 matching bases. Material for sequencing was PBMCs. The clonotype comes from a girl aged 2 to 10 in good health and CMV-seronegative. The CDR3 sequence is CASSPQGGVGYTF. CDR3 nucleotide sequence: TGTGCCAGTAGTCCCCAGGGAGGGGTAGGCTACACCTTC.